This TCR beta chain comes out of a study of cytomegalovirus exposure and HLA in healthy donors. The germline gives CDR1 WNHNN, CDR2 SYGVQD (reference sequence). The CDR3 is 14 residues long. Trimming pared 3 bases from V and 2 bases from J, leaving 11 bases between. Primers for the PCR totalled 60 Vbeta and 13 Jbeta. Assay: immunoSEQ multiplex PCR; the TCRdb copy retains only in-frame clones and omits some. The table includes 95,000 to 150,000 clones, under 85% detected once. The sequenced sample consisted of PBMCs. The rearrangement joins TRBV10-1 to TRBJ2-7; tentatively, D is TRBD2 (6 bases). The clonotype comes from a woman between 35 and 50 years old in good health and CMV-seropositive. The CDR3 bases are TGCGCCAGCAGTGACTTGGGGAGGCCCTACGAGCAGTACTTC. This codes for CASSDLGRPYEQYF.